Following are 15 T cell receptor beta chains from one sample sequenced in a study of post-analysis software for immune sequencing data. Their antigens remain unidentified. Broader study findings: TRBV5-6, TRBV5-1 and TRBV20-1 belonged to a set of roughly five TRBV segments that were more frequent in patients than controls.

Libraries were made from TCR beta cDNA, and they carried unique molecular identifiers. TCRdb redid the calling of the PCR reads with MiXCR, one entry per CDR3 protein. The sample carries about 620,000 distinct CDR3 sequences, 44% recorded once. Source material: blood. The receptors here all came from a girl between 10 and 17 years old with multiple sclerosis.

This clonotype came up a few times. CDR3: CAISESWVADTDTQYF. The CDR3 coding sequence is TGTGCCATCAGTGAGAGTTGGGTAGCGGACACAGATACGCAGTATTTT. The V and J genes are TRBV10-3 and TRBJ2-3; weak D call: TRBD2 (6 bases). Germline-derived CDR1 and CDR2 are ENHRY and SYGVKD. V lost 2 bases, J lost 2 bases, and 14 bases lay in between. CDR3 size: 16 residues.

This chain links TRBV29-1 with TRBJ1-1; D unclear. The V end lost 0 bases, the J end lost 10 bases, and 12 bases lay between the germline ends. Germline V CDR1 and CDR2: SQVTM, ANQGSEA. CDR3 length equals 12 residues. The CDR3 spells CSVEDHRKGAFF. The DNA of the CDR3 is TGCAGCGTTGAAGATCACCGGAAGGGAGCTTTCTTT.

The chain employs TRBV5-1 and TRBJ2-1, with D possibly matching TRBD2 (5 bases). CDR3 length: 16 residues. Germline V gene lookup returns CDR1 SGHRS and CDR2 YFSETQ. Trimming left V 3 bases short and J 3 bases short, with 16 bases between. CDR3 nucleotides: TGCGCCAGCAGCTCCGGACTGGAGATTTTCTACAATGAGCAGTTCTTC. Translated, it gives CASSSGLEIFYNEQFF.

This clonotype was counted between two and nine times. The chain carries TRBV11-3 and TRBJ2-1; 7 bases fit TRBD2. With V trimmed by 5 bases and J by 1 base, 5 bases remained unmatched. CDR1 and CDR2 (germline): SGHNT, YENEEA. The CDR3 contains 15 residues. CDR3 protein: CASSLRLASYNEQFF. In nucleotides, the CDR3 is TGTGCCAGCAGCCTTCGACTAGCTTCCTACAATGAGCAGTTCTTC.

This clonotype has just a few counts. The CDR3 DNA reads TGCGCCAGCAGCTCCGGGGGGGATCCTTACAATGAGCAGTTCTTC. Amino acid sequence: CASSSGGDPYNEQFF. The J gene is TRBJ2-1, the V gene TRBV5-1; 8 bases map to TRBD2. From germline, CDR1 is SGHRS and CDR2 YFSETQ. The CDR3 is 15 amino acids. V was pared by 3 bases and J by 4 bases, with 6 bases of the junction left unmatched.

The chain joins TRBV12-3 or TRBV12-4 to TRBJ2-5, with 7 nucleotides matching TRBD1. V trimming: 7 bases; J trimming: 5 bases; junction bases outside the gene matches: 10. The CDR3 contains 14 residues. For the CDR3, the DNA is TGTGCCAGCATCCACACTGGGACAGAGGAGACCCAGTACTTC. Its protein product is CASIHTGTEETQYF.

A few counts support this clonotype. The chain has TRBV7-9 and TRBJ1-6, with a possible D match to TRBD1 (6 bases). CDR3 length: 15 amino acids. Germline V gene lookup returns CDR1 SEHNR and CDR2 FQNEAQ (reference sequence). Trimming stripped 1 base from V and 9 bases from J, with 13 bases between. The CDR3 is CASSLGGALTSPLHF. Written as DNA, the CDR3 is TGTGCCAGCAGCTTAGGGGGGGCATTGACTTCACCCCTCCACTTT.

The chain uses TRBV19 and TRBJ2-4, with 9 positions matching TRBD1. The junction had 3 bases not matched to a gene; V was cut back by 5 bases and J by 4 bases. CDR1 and CDR2 (germline): LNHDA, SQIVND (reference sequence). CDR3 length equals 14 residues. CDR3 amino acids: CASSRDRDKNIQYF. DNA of the CDR3: TGTGCCAGTAGTCGGGACAGGGATAAAAACATTCAGTACTTC.

V usage is TRBV10-3 and J usage is TRBJ2-3; D perhaps matches TRBD1 (5 bases). CDR1 is ENHRY, CDR2 SYGVKD, per germline. This CDR3 region has 15 residues. The V and J ends lost 3 bases and 4 bases respectively, with 14 bases between them. CDR3 DNA sequence: TGTGCCATCAGTGATCGTGACAGAAATGCAGATACGCAGTATTTT. Translated, it gives CAISDRDRNADTQYF.

J is TRBJ1-2 and V is TRBV20-1; maybe TRBD1 (5 bases). Germline V gene sequence: CDR1 DFQATT, CDR2 SNEGSKA (reference sequence). CDR3 length: 11 residues. This chain's CDR3 is CSYRGDYGYTF. In DNA form, the CDR3 reads TGCAGCTATCGGGGGGACTATGGCTACACCTTC.

The table lists this clonotype with a count of one. This rearrangement joins TRBV29-1 to TRBJ2-1; 8 positions agree with TRBD1. Germline V gene lookup returns CDR1 SQVTM and CDR2 ANQGSEA. Germline trimming cut 8 bases from V and 3 bases from J; bases unmatched to any gene: 15. CDR3 length: 16 amino acids. The CDR3 reads CSIPKAEDRDYNEQFF. The CDR3 DNA is TGCAGCATCCCGAAAGCGGAGGACAGGGACTACAATGAGCAGTTCTTC.

This clonotype was detected only a few times. The genes are TRBV20-1 and TRBJ2-7; no definite D call. The CDR3 loop spans 12 amino acids. V was clipped by 5 bases and J by 6 bases, with 14 bases between them. Per germline, CDR1 DFQATT and CDR2 SNEGSKA (reference sequence). CDR3 bases: TGCAGTGCTGACCTGGCCCAAGGCGAGCAGTACTTC. It specifies CSADLAQGEQYF.

This clonotype turned up a few times. This chain uses TRBV5-1 with TRBJ2-7; D unresolved. The CDR3 runs to 14 residues. The germline V gene encodes CDR1 SGHRS and CDR2 YFSETQ. V was clipped by 3 bases and J by 0 bases, with 10 bases between them. CDR3 DNA sequence: TGCGCCAGCAGCTGGGGTCTTACCTCCTACGAGCAGTACTTC. As protein: CASSWGLTSYEQYF.

The J gene is TRBJ2-1, the V gene TRBV6-6; a possible D gene is TRBD2 (6 bases). This CDR3 contains 14 residues. Looked up from germline, CDR1 is MNHNY and CDR2 is SVGAGI (reference sequence). Trimming removed 0 bases from V and 9 bases from J, with 12 bases in between. The CDR3 loop reads CASSYSTSKAEQFF. CDR3 coding DNA: TGTGCCAGCAGTTACTCCACTAGCAAGGCTGAGCAGTTCTTC.

The chain's CDR3 is CASRKEADNNEQFF. The CDR3 DNA reads as TGCGCCAGCAGGAAAGAAGCGGATAACAATGAGCAGTTCTTC. The chain combines TRBV5-1 with TRBJ2-1; D possibly corresponds to TRBD2 (5 bases). Per germline, CDR1 SGHRS and CDR2 YFSETQ. With 5 bases removed from V and 5 bases from J, the gap between germline ends came to 14 bases. The CDR3 extends over 14 amino acids.